This T cell receptor beta chain is drawn from a study of identical twins. Whole-study findings and limits: Out-of-frame sharing of TCR alpha in monozygotic twins was underestimated by models. Abundant beta clonotypes from cord blood had fewer insertions, unlike memory repertoires, which showed none.

This CDR3 comprises 14 residues. Germline-derived CDR1 and CDR2 are SQVTM and ANQGSEA. V was clipped by 3 bases and J by 4 bases, with 13 bases between them. Template switching, a step in the protocol, added a universal primer site, and cDNA carried unique molecular identifiers. Using its own MiXCR run on the 5' RACE reads, TCRdb lists one record per CDR3 protein. The sample holds 570,000 or so distinct CDR3 sequences, 9.6% seen once. This clonotype was counted a few times. The antigen is not known. This same sample was also part of a study on yellow fever vaccine responses in identical twins.

This sequence joins TRBV29-1 and TRBJ2-1; D not certain. The sequenced material came from PBMCs. The TCR was taken from a woman aged 18-30 years in good health. CDR3 sequence: CSVEPRAPYNEQFF. The CDR3 nucleotides are TGCAGCGTTGAGCCGCGAGCGCCTTACAATGAGCAGTTCTTC.